These T cell receptor beta chains were read from a single sample in a study of CD8+ T cells in alopecia areata. Using immunoSEQ multiplex PCR, the repertoire was profiled, and TCRdb retains in-frame clones only, with some absent. The top ten hold roughly 1.2% of the sample, which has about 210,000 clones, approximately 72% seen once. This specimen was CD4+ T cells sorted from blood, taken around week 46, from a patient treated with tofacitinib. Every receptor here comes from a human donor with alopecia areata. CDR3s include the opening cysteine and the closing phenylalanine or tryptophan. Each record gives: D gene, J gene, clone size, V gene, CDR3 protein, CDR3 DNA. D genes are given only for firm matches. Clone sizes are given selectively: once, few, many, or a class where the clone is expanded.

d_call: TRBD1; j_call: TRBJ1-6; clone_size: -; v_call: TRBV27; cdr3_aa: CASRPRSQGTARNSPLHF; cdr3_nt: TGTGCCAGCAGACCCCGGTCCCAAGGGACAGCCCGGAATTCACCCCTCCACTTT
d_call: -; j_call: TRBJ1-2; clone_size: -; v_call: TRBV2; cdr3_aa: CASSTLGYTF; cdr3_nt: TGTGCCAGCAGTACATTGGGCTACACCTTC
d_call: -; j_call: TRBJ2-2; clone_size: -; v_call: TRBV4-3; cdr3_aa: CASSQEGGRPGELFF; cdr3_nt: TGCGCCAGCAGCCAAGAGGGGGGAAGGCCCGGGGAGCTGTTTTTT
d_call: TRBD1; j_call: TRBJ1-2; clone_size: few; v_call: TRBV29-1; cdr3_aa: CSVEARGLNYGYTF; cdr3_nt: TGCAGCGTTGAAGCCAGGGGGCTTAACTATGGCTACACCTTC
d_call: -; j_call: TRBJ2-1; clone_size: few; v_call: TRBV5-1; cdr3_aa: CASSLAEDNEQFF; cdr3_nt: TGCGCCAGCAGCTTGGCTGAGGACAATGAGCAGTTCTTC
d_call: -; j_call: TRBJ2-1; clone_size: -; v_call: TRBV29-1; cdr3_aa: CSVEQFSEQFF; cdr3_nt: TGCAGCGTTGAGCAGTTCTCTGAGCAGTTCTTC
d_call: -; j_call: TRBJ1-2; clone_size: -; v_call: TRBV7-2; cdr3_aa: CASSLIEGDYGYTF; cdr3_nt: TGTGCCAGCAGCTTAATCGAGGGTGACTATGGCTACACCTTC
d_call: TRBD2; j_call: TRBJ2-5; clone_size: -; v_call: TRBV4-1; cdr3_aa: CASSLGLAGVETQYF; cdr3_nt: TGCGCCAGCAGCCTAGGACTAGCGGGGGTGGAGACCCAGTACTTC
d_call: -; j_call: TRBJ1-2; clone_size: -; v_call: TRBV30; cdr3_aa: CAWSVLTDYGYTF; cdr3_nt: TGTGCCTGGAGTGTACTGACTGACTATGGCTACACCTTC
d_call: -; j_call: TRBJ2-5; clone_size: -; v_call: TRBV29-1; cdr3_aa: CSVPSRTESRETQYF; cdr3_nt: TGCAGCGTTCCCAGCCGGACCGAGAGTAGAGAGACCCAGTACTTC
d_call: -; j_call: TRBJ1-6; clone_size: -; v_call: TRBV27; cdr3_aa: CASSLAWLYNSPLHF; cdr3_nt: TGTGCCAGCAGTTTAGCGTGGCTCTATAATTCACCCCTCCACTTT
d_call: TRBD1; j_call: TRBJ2-1; clone_size: few; v_call: TRBV7-3; cdr3_aa: CASSSKQGFGNEQFF; cdr3_nt: TGTGCCAGCAGCTCAAAACAGGGGTTTGGAAATGAGCAGTTCTTC
d_call: -; j_call: TRBJ2-4; clone_size: few; v_call: TRBV7-2; cdr3_aa: CASSSGYPDIQYF; cdr3_nt: TGTGCCAGCAGCTCCGGGTATCCAGACATTCAGTACTTC
d_call: -; j_call: TRBJ2-2; clone_size: few; v_call: TRBV5-6; cdr3_aa: CASSLWTGELFF; cdr3_nt: TGTGCCAGCAGCTTGTGGACCGGGGAGCTGTTTTTT
d_call: -; j_call: TRBJ1-1; clone_size: few; v_call: TRBV10-3; cdr3_aa: CAITSSVNTEAFF; cdr3_nt: TGTGCCATCACTAGCTCCGTGAACACTGAAGCTTTCTTT
d_call: -; j_call: TRBJ1-1; clone_size: -; v_call: TRBV9; cdr3_aa: CASSARQFTEAFF; cdr3_nt: TGTGCCAGCAGCGCCCGACAGTTTACTGAAGCTTTCTTT
d_call: -; j_call: TRBJ1-1; clone_size: -; v_call: TRBV5-6; cdr3_aa: CASSSTVNTEAFF; cdr3_nt: TGTGCCAGCAGCTCGACCGTAAACACTGAAGCTTTCTTT
d_call: TRBD1; j_call: TRBJ2-3; clone_size: few; v_call: TRBV29-1; cdr3_aa: CSGGTATDTQYF; cdr3_nt: TGCAGCGGGGGGACAGCCACAGATACGCAGTATTTT
d_call: -; j_call: TRBJ1-2; clone_size: few; v_call: TRBV10-3; cdr3_aa: CAISDSGRTSSYTF; cdr3_nt: TGTGCCATCAGTGATAGTGGCAGGACCTCGAGCTACACCTTC
d_call: -; j_call: TRBJ2-4; clone_size: -; v_call: TRBV2; cdr3_aa: CASNGGSIQYF; cdr3_nt: TGTGCCAGCAATGGCGGATCCATTCAGTACTTC
d_call: -; j_call: TRBJ1-5; clone_size: -; v_call: TRBV9; cdr3_aa: CASSVGTGNQPQHF; cdr3_nt: TGTGCCAGCAGCGTAGGGACAGGCAATCAGCCCCAGCATTTT
d_call: -; j_call: TRBJ1-2; clone_size: -; v_call: TRBV28; cdr3_aa: CASSFRANYGYTF; cdr3_nt: TGTGCCAGCAGTTTTCGAGCTAACTATGGCTACACCTTC
d_call: TRBD2; j_call: TRBJ2-5; clone_size: -; v_call: TRBV2; cdr3_aa: CASSETTSGGKTQYF; cdr3_nt: TGTGCCAGCAGTGAAACTACTAGCGGGGGAAAGACCCAGTACTTC
d_call: -; j_call: TRBJ2-3; clone_size: -; v_call: TRBV7-2; cdr3_aa: CASSHERTAWTDTQYF; cdr3_nt: TGTGCCAGCAGCCACGAAAGGACGGCCTGGACAGATACGCAGTATTTT
d_call: -; j_call: TRBJ1-5; clone_size: -; v_call: TRBV5-1; cdr3_aa: CASSLVLDSNQPQHF; cdr3_nt: TGCGCCAGCAGCTTGGTATTGGATAGCAATCAGCCCCAGCATTTT
d_call: -; j_call: TRBJ2-7; clone_size: -; v_call: TRBV4-3; cdr3_aa: CASSQLTSRGYEQYF; cdr3_nt: TGCGCCAGCAGCCAACTTACTAGCCGGGGCTACGAGCAGTACTTC
d_call: -; j_call: TRBJ2-1; clone_size: -; v_call: TRBV28; cdr3_aa: CASSRGYNEQFF; cdr3_nt: TGTGCCAGCAGTAGAGGGTACAATGAGCAGTTCTTC
d_call: -; j_call: TRBJ1-1; clone_size: -; v_call: TRBV10-3; cdr3_aa: CAAQGNENTEAFF; cdr3_nt: TGTGCCGCGCAAGGGAACGAGAACACTGAAGCTTTCTTT
d_call: -; j_call: TRBJ1-2; clone_size: few; v_call: TRBV9; cdr3_aa: CASSVEGQTGGYTF; cdr3_nt: TGTGCCAGCAGCGTAGAGGGTCAGACGGGAGGCTACACCTTC
d_call: TRBD2; j_call: TRBJ2-5; clone_size: -; v_call: TRBV10-3; cdr3_aa: CAISDRRGLGETQYF; cdr3_nt: TGTGCCATCAGTGATAGGCGGGGGTTAGGTGAGACCCAGTACTTC
d_call: -; j_call: TRBJ2-3; clone_size: -; v_call: TRBV15; cdr3_aa: CATSPRARDTQYF; cdr3_nt: TGTGCCACCAGCCCCCGAGCAAGAGATACGCAGTATTTT
d_call: -; j_call: TRBJ2-3; clone_size: -; v_call: TRBV7-2; cdr3_aa: CASSWVGRRTDTQYF; cdr3_nt: TGTGCCAGCAGCTGGGTGGGAAGGCGCACAGATACGCAGTATTTT
d_call: -; j_call: TRBJ1-2; clone_size: -; v_call: TRBV18; cdr3_aa: CASSPEQGYGYTF; cdr3_nt: TGTGCCAGCTCACCGGAGCAGGGCTATGGCTACACCTTC
d_call: -; j_call: TRBJ1-2; clone_size: few; v_call: TRBV30; cdr3_aa: CAWSSNYGYTF; cdr3_nt: TGTGCCTGGAGTTCTAACTATGGCTACACCTTC
d_call: -; j_call: TRBJ1-2; clone_size: few; v_call: TRBV29-1; cdr3_aa: CSVESAGRGYTF; cdr3_nt: TGCAGCGTTGAATCGGCTGGTAGGGGCTACACCTTC
d_call: -; j_call: TRBJ1-2; clone_size: -; v_call: TRBV5-4; cdr3_aa: CASSPVGNTGYTF; cdr3_nt: TGTGCCAGCAGCCCGGTTGGTAATACTGGCTACACCTTC
d_call: -; j_call: TRBJ1-2; clone_size: -; v_call: TRBV10-3; cdr3_aa: CAISDQEKGYTF; cdr3_nt: TGTGCCATCAGTGACCAGGAGAAGGGCTACACCTTC
d_call: -; j_call: TRBJ2-1; clone_size: -; v_call: TRBV29-1; cdr3_aa: CSVRVSDPAARSYNEQFF; cdr3_nt: TGCAGCGTCCGAGTGTCGGACCCCGCGGCTAGATCCTACAATGAGCAGTTCTTC
d_call: TRBD1; j_call: TRBJ2-5; clone_size: -; v_call: TRBV5-1; cdr3_aa: CASSLDIQGPQETQYF; cdr3_nt: TGCGCCAGCAGCTTGGATATACAGGGGCCACAAGAGACCCAGTACTTC
d_call: TRBD1; j_call: TRBJ2-7; clone_size: few; v_call: TRBV5-1; cdr3_aa: CASSLMTGTGAYEQYF; cdr3_nt: TGCGCCAGCAGCTTAATGACTGGGACAGGGGCTTACGAGCAGTACTTC